The source of this TCR beta chain is a study of T cells of healthy individuals. TCRdb redid the calling of the 5' RACE reads with MiXCR, one entry per CDR3 protein. The profile shows roughly 87,000 distinct CDR3 sequences, 15% to 20% of them singletons. Germline V gene lookup returns CDR1 SGHDT and CDR2 YYEEEE. CDR3 length equals 15 residues. This clonotype was seen a few times. At one end, the junction sequence differs from germline, possibly due to a read error. V usage is TRBV5-6 and J usage is TRBJ1-5; unclear D gene. The TCR comes from a human donor in good health. The CDR3 nucleotides are TGTGCCAGCGGCTTACGTTATTCCCCAAATCAGCCCCAGCATTTT. Its translation: CASGLRYSPNQPQHF.